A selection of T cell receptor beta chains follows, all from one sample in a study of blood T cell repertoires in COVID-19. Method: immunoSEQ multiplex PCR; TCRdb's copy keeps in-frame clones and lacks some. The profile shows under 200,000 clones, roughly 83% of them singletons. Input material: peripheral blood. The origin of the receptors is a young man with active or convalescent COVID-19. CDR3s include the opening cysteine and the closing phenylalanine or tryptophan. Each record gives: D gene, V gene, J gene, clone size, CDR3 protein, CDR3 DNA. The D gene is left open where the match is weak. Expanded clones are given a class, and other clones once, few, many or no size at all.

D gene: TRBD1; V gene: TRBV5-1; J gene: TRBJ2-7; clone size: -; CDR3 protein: CASSRDSWNEQYF; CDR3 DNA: TGCGCCAGCAGCCGGGACAGCTGGAACGAGCAGTACTTC
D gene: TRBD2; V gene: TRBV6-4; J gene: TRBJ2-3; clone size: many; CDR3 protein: CASSDSSGADTQYF; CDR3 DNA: TGTGCCAGCAGTGACTCTAGCGGGGCAGATACGCAGTATTTT
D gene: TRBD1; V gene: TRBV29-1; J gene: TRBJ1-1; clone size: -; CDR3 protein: CSVRGQGDTEAFF; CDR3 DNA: TGCAGCGTAAGAGGACAGGGTGACACTGAAGCTTTCTTT
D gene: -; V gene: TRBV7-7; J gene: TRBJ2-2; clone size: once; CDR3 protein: CASSLSSRGNTGELFF; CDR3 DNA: TGTGCTAGCAGCTTGAGTAGCAGAGGGAACACCGGGGAGCTGTTTTTT
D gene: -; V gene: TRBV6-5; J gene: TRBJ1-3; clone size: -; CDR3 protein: CASSYSGLSGNTIYF; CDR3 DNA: TGTGCCAGCAGTTACTCGGGCCTCTCTGGAAACACCATATATTTT
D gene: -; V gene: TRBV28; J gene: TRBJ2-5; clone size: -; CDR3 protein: CASSLYRGARETQYF; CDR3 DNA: TGTGCCAGCAGTTTATATCGGGGGGCAAGGGAGACCCAGTACTTC
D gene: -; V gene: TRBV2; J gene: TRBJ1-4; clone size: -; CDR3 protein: CASSENRVGTNEKLFF; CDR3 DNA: TGTGCCAGCAGTGAAAACAGGGTGGGAACTAATGAAAAACTGTTTTTT
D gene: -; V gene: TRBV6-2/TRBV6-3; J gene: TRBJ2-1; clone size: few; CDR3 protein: CASSPLATPRNEQFF; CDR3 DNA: TGTGCCAGCAGTCCCCTAGCAACCCCAAGGAATGAGCAGTTCTTC
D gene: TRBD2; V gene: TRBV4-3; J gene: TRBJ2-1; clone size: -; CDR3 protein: CASSQSLAGVNEQFF; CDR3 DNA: TGCGCCAGCAGCCAATCACTAGCGGGAGTTAATGAGCAGTTCTTC
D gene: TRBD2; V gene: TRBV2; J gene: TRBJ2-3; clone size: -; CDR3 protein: CASSVSSGDTDTQYF; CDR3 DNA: TGTGCCAGCAGTGTTTCTAGCGGGGACACAGATACGCAGTATTTT
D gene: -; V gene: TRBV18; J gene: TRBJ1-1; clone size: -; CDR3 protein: CASSPASLNTEAFF; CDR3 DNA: TGTGCCAGCTCACCAGCGAGTTTGAACACTGAAGCTTTCTTT
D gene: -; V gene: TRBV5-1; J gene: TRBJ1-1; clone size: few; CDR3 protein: CASSSGLNTEAFF; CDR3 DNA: TGCGCCAGCAGTTCAGGGTTGAACACTGAAGCTTTCTTT
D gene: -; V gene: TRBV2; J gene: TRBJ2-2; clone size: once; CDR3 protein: CASRGQANTGELFF; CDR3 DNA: TGTGCCAGCAGGGGCCAGGCGAACACCGGGGAGCTGTTTTTT
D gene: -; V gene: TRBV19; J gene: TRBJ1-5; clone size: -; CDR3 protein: CASSIDLAGNQPQHF; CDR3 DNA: TGTGCCAGTAGTATAGATCTTGCAGGAAATCAGCCCCAGCATTTT
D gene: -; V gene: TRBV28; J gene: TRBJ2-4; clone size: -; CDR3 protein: CASSLEHAKNIQYF; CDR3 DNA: TGTGCCAGCAGTTTAGAACATGCCAAAAACATTCAGTACTTC
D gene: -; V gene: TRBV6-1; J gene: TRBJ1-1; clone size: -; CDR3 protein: CASTLPSSEAFF; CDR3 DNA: TGTGCCAGCACCCTACCGAGTTCTGAAGCTTTCTTT
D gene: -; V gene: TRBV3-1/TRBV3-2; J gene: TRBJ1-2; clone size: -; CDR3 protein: CASSQEARANYGYTF; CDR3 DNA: TGTGCCAGCAGCCAAGAGGCCAGGGCTAACTATGGCTACACCTTC
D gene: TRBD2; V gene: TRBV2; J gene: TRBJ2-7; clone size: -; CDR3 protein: CASGRTSFYEQYF; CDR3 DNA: TGTGCCAGCGGGCGGACTAGCTTCTACGAGCAGTACTTC
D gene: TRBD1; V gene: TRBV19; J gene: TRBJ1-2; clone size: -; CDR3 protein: CASSTLGQGANYGYTF; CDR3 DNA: TGTGCCAGTAGTACCCTCGGACAGGGGGCTAACTATGGCTACACCTTC
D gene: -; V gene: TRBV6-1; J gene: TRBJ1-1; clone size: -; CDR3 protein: CASSDSRGLAEAFF; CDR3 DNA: TGTGCCAGCAGTGATTCCCGGGGATTGGCTGAAGCTTTCTTT
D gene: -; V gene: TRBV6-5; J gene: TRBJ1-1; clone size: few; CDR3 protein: CASSRGGSQAFF; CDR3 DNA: TGTGCCAGCAGCCGAGGAGGCAGCCAAGCTTTCTTT
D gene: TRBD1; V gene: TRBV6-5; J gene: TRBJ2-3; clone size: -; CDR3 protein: CASGRTGSFADTQYF; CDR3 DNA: TGTGCCAGCGGACGGACAGGGAGTTTTGCAGATACGCAGTATTTT
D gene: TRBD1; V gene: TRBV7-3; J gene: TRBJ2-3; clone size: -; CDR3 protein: CASSSGDRKTDTQYF; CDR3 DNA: TGTGCCAGCAGCTCAGGGGACAGGAAAACAGATACGCAGTATTTT
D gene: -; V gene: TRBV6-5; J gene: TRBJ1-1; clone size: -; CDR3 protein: CASSYSTRGNTEAFF; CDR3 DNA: TGTGCCAGCAGTTACTCGACCAGGGGAAACACTGAAGCTTTCTTT
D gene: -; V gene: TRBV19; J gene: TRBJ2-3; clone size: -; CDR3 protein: CASIASADTQYF; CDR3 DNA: TGTGCCAGTATAGCGTCGGCAGATACGCAGTATTTT
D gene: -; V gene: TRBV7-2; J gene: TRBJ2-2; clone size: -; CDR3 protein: CASSLAIGGTGELFF; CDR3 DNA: TGTGCCAGCAGCTTAGCGATTGGCGGAACCGGGGAGCTGTTTTTT
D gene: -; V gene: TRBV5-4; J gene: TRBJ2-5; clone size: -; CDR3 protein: CASSLGGEIWDQYF; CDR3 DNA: TGTGCCAGCAGCTTGGGGGGGGAAATTTGGGACCAGTACTTC
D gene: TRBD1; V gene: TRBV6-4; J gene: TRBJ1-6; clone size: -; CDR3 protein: CASSDGTGGNSPLHF; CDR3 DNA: TGTGCCAGCAGTGACGGGACAGGGGGTAATTCACCCCTCCACTTT
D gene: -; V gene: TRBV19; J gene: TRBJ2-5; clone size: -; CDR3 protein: CASSMVGLWETQYF; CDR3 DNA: TGTGCCAGTAGTATGGTCGGACTTTGGGAGACCCAGTACTTC
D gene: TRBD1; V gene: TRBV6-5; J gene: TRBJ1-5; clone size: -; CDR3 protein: CASRDRVNQPQHF; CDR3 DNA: TGTGCCAGCAGAGACAGGGTCAATCAGCCCCAGCATTTT
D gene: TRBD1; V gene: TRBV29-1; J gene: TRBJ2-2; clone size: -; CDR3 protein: CSVSQGFDTGELFF; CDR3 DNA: TGCAGCGTATCACAGGGGTTCGACACCGGGGAGCTGTTTTTT
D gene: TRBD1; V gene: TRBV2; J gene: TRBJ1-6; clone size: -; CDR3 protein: CASLIEGGSNSPLHF; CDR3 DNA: TGTGCCAGCTTAATAGAAGGGGGCTCGAATTCACCCCTCCACTTT
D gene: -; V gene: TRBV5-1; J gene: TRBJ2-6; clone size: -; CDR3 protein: CASSLATGSSGANVLTF; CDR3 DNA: TGCGCCAGCAGCTTGGCCACAGGGAGCTCTGGGGCCAACGTCCTGACTTTC
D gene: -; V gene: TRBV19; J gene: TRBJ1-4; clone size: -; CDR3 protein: CASSRVGQTPATNEKLFF; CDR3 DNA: TGTGCCAGTAGTAGGGTAGGACAAACACCTGCAACTAATGAAAAACTGTTTTTT
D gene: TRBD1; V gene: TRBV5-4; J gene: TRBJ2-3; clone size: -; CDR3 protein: CASSRKTGTADTQYF; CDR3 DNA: TGTGCCAGCAGCCGAAAGACAGGGACGGCAGATACGCAGTATTTT
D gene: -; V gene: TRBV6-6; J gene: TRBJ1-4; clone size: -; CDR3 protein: CASSYGPNSEKLFF; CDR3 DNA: TGTGCCAGCAGTTACGGTCCAAACAGTGAAAAACTGTTTTTT
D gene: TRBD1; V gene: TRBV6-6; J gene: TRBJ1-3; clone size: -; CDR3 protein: CASSQDRDRTSSGNTIYF; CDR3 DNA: TGTGCCAGCAGTCAGGATCGGGACAGGACTAGCTCTGGAAACACCATATATTTT
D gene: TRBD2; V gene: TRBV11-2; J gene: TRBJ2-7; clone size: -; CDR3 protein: CASSLVRLATEQYF; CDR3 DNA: TGTGCCAGCAGCTTAGTTAGACTAGCTACCGAGCAGTACTTC
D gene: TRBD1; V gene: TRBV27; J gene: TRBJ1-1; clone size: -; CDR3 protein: CASKGQGARGVNTEAFF; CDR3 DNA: TGTGCCAGCAAGGGACAGGGGGCGCGAGGAGTGAACACTGAAGCTTTCTTT
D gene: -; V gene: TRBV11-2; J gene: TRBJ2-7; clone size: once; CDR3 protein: CASSLAGEMYEQYF; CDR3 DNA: TGTGCCAGCAGCTTAGCGGGGGAAATGTACGAGCAGTACTTC
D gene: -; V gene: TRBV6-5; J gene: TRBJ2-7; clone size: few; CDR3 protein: CASSSARDRYEQYF; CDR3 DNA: TGTGCCAGCAGTTCCGCTAGAGACCGGTACGAGCAGTACTTC
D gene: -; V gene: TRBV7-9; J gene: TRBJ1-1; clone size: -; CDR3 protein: CASNRLSITEAFF; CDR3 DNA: TGTGCCAGCAACCGACTAAGCATCACTGAAGCTTTCTTT
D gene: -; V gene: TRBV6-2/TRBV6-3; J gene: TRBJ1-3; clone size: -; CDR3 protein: CASSYGRVGNTIYF; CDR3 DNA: TGTGCCAGCAGTTATGGGCGAGTAGGAAACACCATATATTTT
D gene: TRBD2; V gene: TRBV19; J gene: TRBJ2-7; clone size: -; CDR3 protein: CASSIGPIAGSSYEQYF; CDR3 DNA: TGTGCCAGTAGTATAGGCCCCATAGCGGGGAGCTCCTACGAGCAGTACTTC
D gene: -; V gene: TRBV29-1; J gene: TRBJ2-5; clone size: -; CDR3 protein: CSVDISLQETQYF; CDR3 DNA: TGCAGCGTTGATATTAGCCTTCAAGAGACCCAGTACTTC
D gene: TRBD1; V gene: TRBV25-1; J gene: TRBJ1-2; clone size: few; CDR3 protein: CASSETTGVGYTF; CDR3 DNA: TGTGCCAGCAGTGAAACGACAGGGGTTGGCTACACCTTC
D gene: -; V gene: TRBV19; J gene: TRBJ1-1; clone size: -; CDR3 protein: CASSADGGNTEAFF; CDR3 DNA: TGTGCCAGTAGTGCGGACGGGGGGAACACTGAAGCTTTCTTT
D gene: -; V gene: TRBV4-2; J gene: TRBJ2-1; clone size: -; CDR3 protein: CASSQDPEGAPYNEQFF; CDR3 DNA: TGTGCCAGCAGCCAAGATCCTGAGGGAGCCCCCTACAATGAGCAGTTCTTC
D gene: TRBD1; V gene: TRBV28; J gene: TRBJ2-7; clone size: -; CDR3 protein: CASSLRGPYYEQYF; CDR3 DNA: TGTGCCAGCAGTTTAAGGGGGCCGTACTACGAGCAGTACTTC
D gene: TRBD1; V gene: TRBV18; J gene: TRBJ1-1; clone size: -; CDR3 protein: CASSTAGTDRQAFF; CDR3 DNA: TGTGCCAGCTCAACAGCCGGGACAGACCGCCAGGCTTTCTTT
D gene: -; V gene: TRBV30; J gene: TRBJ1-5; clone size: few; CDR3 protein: CAWTRGTGSQPQHF; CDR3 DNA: TGTGCCTGGACGCGGGGCACTGGTAGTCAGCCCCAGCATTTT
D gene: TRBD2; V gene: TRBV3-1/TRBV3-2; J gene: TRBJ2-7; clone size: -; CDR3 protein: CASSQDYFGREYEQYF; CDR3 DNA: TGTGCCAGCAGCCAAGATTATTTCGGGCGGGAGTACGAGCAGTACTTC
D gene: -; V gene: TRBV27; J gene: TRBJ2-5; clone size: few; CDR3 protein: CASRTGSGKETQYF; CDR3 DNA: TGTGCCAGCAGAACAGGGTCGGGAAAAGAGACCCAGTACTTC
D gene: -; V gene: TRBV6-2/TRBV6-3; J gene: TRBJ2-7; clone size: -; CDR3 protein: CASSYFGGTYNEQYF; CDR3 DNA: TGTGCCAGCAGTTACTTCGGGGGGACATACAACGAGCAGTACTTC